The clone carrying this T cell receptor beta chain was seen only a few times. The antigen is unknown. Germline CDR1 is SQVTM and CDR2 is ANQGSEA. CDR3 length: 13 residues. V gave up 4 bases and J gave up 6 bases, with 12 bases separating them. 60 Vbeta and 13 Jbeta primers were used in PCR. Produced via immunoSEQ multiplex PCR; TCRdb's table is partial and in-frame only. The sample has tens of thousands of clones; around 80% are singletons. The entry originates in a study of cytomegalovirus exposure and HLA in healthy donors. Study-wide results and limits: Whilst most TCR sequences proved rare, a subset of public TCRs occurred across many donors.

What was sequenced was PBMCs. The sequence derives from a male donor in good health and CMV-seronegative. The V call is TRBV29-1, the J call TRBJ2-2, with D maybe TRBD2 (6 bases). The CDR3: CSVGLVSSGELFF. CDR3 nucleotides: TGCAGCGTTGGACTAGTTTCATCCGGGGAGCTGTTTTTT.